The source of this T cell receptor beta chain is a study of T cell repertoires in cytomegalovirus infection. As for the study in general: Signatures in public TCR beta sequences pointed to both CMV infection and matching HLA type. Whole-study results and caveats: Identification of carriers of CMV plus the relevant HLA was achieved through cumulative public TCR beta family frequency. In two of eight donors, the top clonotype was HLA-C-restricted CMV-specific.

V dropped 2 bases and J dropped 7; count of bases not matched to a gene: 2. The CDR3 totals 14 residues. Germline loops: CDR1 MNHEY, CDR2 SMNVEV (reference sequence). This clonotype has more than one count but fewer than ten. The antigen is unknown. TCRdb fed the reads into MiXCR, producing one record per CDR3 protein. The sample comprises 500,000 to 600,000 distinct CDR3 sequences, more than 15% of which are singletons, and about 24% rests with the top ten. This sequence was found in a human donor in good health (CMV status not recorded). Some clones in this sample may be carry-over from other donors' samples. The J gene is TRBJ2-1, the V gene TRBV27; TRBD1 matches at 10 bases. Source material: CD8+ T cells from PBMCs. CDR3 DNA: TGTGCCAGCAGTTTAAAGGGACAGGGGAATGAGCAGTTCTTC. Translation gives CASSLKGQGNEQFF.